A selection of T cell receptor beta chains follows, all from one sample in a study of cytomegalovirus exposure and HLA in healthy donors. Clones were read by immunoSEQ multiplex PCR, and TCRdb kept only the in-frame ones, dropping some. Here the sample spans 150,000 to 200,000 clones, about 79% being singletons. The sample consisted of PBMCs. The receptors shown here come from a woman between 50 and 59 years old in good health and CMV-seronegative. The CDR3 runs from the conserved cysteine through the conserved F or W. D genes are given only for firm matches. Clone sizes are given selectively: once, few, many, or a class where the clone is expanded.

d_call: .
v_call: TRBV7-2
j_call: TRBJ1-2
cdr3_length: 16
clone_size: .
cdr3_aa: CASSLVGGSSNYGYTF
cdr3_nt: TGTGCCAGCAGCTTAGTTGGCGGCTCCTCTAACTATGGCTACACCTTC

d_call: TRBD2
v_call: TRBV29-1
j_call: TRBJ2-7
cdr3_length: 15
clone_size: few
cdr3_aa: CSVEGGGRNSYEQYF
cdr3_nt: TGCAGCGTTGAAGGCGGGGGGCGCAACTCCTACGAGCAGTACTTC

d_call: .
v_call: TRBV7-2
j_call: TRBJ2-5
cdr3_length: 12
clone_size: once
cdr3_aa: CASSFRGETQYF
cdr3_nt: TGTGCCAGCAGCTTCAGGGGAGAGACCCAGTACTTC

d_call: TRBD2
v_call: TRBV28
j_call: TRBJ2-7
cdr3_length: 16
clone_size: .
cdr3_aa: CASSFSLRELSYEQYF
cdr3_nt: TGTGCCAGCAGTTTCTCCCTGCGGGAGCTCTCCTACGAGCAGTACTTC

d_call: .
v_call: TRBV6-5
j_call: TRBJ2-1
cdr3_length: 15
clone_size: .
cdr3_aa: CASSQTLAGLNEQFF
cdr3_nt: TGTGCCAGCAGTCAAACTCTGGCAGGACTCAATGAGCAGTTCTTC

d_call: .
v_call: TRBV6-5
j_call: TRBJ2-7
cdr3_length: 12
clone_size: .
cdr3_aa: CASSPRGWEQYF
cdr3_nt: TGTGCCAGCAGCCCTCGGGGTTGGGAGCAGTACTTC

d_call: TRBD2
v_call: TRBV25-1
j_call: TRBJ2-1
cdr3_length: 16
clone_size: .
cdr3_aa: CASSVFGGSSYNEQFF
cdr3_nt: TGTGCCAGCAGTGTCTTTGGCGGGAGTTCCTACAATGAGCAGTTCTTC

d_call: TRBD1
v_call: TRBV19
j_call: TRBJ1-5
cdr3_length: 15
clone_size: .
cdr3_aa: CASSVTGGSNQPQHF
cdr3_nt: TGTGCCAGTAGTGTTACAGGGGGAAGCAATCAGCCCCAGCATTTT

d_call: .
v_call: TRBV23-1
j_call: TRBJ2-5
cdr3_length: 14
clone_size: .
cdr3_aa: CASSPPQGKEAQYF
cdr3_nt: TGCGCCAGCAGTCCCCCACAGGGAAAAGAGGCCCAGTACTTC

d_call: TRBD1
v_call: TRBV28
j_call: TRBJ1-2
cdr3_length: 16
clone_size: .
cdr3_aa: CASNFRGRGRNNGYTF
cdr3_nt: TGTGCCAGCAATTTCAGGGGCAGGGGGCGAAATAATGGCTACACCTTC

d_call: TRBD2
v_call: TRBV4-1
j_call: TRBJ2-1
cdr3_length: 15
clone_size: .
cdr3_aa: CASSQGLAGRNEQFF
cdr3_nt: TGCGCCAGCAGCCAAGGACTAGCGGGGCGCAATGAGCAGTTCTTC

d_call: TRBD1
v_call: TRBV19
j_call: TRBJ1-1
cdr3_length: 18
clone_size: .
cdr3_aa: CASSILGTGGRLSTEAFF
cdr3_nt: TGTGCCAGTAGCATCCTGGGCACAGGGGGCCGATTGTCCACTGAAGCTTTCTTT

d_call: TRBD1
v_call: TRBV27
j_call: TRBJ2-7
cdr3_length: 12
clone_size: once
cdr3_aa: CASSSTGAEQYF
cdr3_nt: TGTGCCAGCAGTTCGACAGGGGCCGAGCAGTACTTC

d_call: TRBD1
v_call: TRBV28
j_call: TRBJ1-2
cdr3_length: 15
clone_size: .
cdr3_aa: CASSLVDRVVYGYTF
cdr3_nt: TGTGCCAGCAGTTTAGTGGACAGGGTGGTCTATGGCTACACCTTC

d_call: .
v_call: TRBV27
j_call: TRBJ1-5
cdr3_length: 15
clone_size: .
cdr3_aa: CASSLFGGGNQPQHF
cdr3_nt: TGTGCCAGCAGTTTATTCGGGGGGGGGAATCAGCCCCAGCATTTT

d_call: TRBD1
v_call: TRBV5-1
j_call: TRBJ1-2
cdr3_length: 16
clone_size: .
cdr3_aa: CASSLGWDRADYGYTF
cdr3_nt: TGCGCCAGCAGCTTGGGATGGGACAGGGCGGACTATGGCTACACCTTC

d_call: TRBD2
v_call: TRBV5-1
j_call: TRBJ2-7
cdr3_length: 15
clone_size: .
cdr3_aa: CASSASGRAFDEQYF
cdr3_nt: TGCGCCAGCAGCGCGAGCGGGAGGGCCTTTGACGAGCAGTACTTC

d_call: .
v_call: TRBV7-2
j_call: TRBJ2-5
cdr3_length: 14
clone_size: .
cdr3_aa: CASSGRSEQETQYF
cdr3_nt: TGTGCCAGCAGCGGCCGGTCGGAGCAAGAGACCCAGTACTTC

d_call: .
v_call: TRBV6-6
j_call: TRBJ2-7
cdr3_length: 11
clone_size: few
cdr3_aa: CASIRVDEQYF
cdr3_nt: TGTGCCAGCATCAGGGTAGACGAGCAGTACTTC

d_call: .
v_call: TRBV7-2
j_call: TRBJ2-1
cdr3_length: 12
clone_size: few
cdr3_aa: CASSPLVNEQFF
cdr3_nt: TGTGCCAGCAGCCCCCTTGTAAATGAGCAGTTCTTC

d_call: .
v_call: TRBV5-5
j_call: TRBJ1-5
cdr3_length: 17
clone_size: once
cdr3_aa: CASSPKVDSLSNQPQHF
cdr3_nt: TGTGCCAGCAGCCCTAAAGTGGACAGCCTTAGCAATCAGCCCCAGCATTTT

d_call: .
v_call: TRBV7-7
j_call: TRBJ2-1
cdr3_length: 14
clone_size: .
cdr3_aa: CASSLGPLANEQFF
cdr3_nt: TGTGCTAGCAGCTTAGGGCCCCTTGCCAATGAGCAGTTCTTC

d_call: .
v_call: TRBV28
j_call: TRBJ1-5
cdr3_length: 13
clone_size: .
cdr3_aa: CASSLDRPQPQHF
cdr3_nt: TGTGCCAGCAGTCTCGACAGGCCCCAGCCCCAGCATTTT

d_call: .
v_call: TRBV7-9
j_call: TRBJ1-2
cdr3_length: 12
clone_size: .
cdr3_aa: CASSYPGGGYTF
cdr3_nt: TGTGCCAGCAGCTACCCGGGGGGGGGCTACACCTTC

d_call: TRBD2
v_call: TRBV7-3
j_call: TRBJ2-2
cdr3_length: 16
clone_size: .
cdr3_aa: CASSSPGLAVAGELFF
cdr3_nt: TGTGCCAGCAGCTCGCCGGGACTAGCGGTCGCCGGGGAGCTGTTTTTT

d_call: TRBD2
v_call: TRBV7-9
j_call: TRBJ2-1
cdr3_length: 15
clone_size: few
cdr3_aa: CASSLGSGSADEQFF
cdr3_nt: TGTGCCAGCAGCTTAGGAAGCGGGAGTGCGGATGAGCAGTTCTTC

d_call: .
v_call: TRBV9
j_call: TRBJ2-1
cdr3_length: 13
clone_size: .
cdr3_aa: CASSVGQGNEQFF
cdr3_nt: TGTGCCAGCAGCGTAGGCCAGGGAAATGAGCAGTTCTTC

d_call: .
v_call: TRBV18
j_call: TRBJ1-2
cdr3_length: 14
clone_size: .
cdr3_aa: CASSPRKENYGYTF
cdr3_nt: TGTGCCAGCTCACCACGCAAGGAGAACTATGGCTACACCTTC

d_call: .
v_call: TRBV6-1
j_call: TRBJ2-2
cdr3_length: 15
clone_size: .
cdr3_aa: CASSERLGNTGELFF
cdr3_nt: TGTGCCAGCAGCGAGAGGTTGGGGAACACCGGGGAGCTGTTTTTT

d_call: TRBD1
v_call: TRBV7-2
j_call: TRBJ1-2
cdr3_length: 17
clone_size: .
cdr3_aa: CASTLSSSSTGGEGYTF
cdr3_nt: TGTGCCAGCACCCTATCCTCCTCATCGACAGGGGGCGAGGGCTACACCTTC

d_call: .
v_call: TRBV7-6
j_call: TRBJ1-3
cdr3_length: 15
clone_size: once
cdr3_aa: CASSPTGSSGNTIYF
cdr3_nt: TGTGCCAGCAGCCCGACAGGAAGCTCTGGAAACACCATATATTTT

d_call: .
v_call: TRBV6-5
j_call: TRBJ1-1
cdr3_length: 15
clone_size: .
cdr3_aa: CASRPMGGMNTEAFF
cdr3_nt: TGTGCCAGCAGACCCATGGGGGGGATGAACACTGAAGCTTTCTTT

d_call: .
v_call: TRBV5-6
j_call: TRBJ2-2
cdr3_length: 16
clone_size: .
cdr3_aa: CASSFITAANTGELFF
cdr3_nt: TGTGCCAGCAGCTTTATAACAGCCGCGAACACCGGGGAGCTGTTTTTT

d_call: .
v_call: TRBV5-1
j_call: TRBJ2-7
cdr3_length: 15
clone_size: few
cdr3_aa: CASSLHLKASYEQYF
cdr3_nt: TGCGCCAGCAGCTTGCACCTCAAAGCTTCCTACGAGCAGTACTTC

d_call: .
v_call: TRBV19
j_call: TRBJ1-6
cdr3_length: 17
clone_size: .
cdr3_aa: CASSLRGLSSYNSPLHF
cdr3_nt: TGTGCCAGTAGTCTTAGGGGCCTGAGCTCCTATAATTCACCCCTCCACTTT

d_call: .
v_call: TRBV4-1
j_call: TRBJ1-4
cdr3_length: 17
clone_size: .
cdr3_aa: CASSQEGAGVGIGKLFF
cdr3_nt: TGCGCCAGCAGCCAAGAGGGGGCGGGAGTCGGTATTGGAAAACTGTTTTTT

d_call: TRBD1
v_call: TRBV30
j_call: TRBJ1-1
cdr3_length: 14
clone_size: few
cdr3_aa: CAWSSGTGYIEAFF
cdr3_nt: TGTGCCTGGAGTTCCGGGACAGGCTATATTGAAGCTTTCTTT

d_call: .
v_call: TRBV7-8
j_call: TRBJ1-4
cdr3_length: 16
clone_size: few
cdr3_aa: CASSFSPRQLNEKLFF
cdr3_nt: TGTGCCAGCAGCTTTAGCCCTCGACAGTTAAATGAAAAACTGTTTTTT

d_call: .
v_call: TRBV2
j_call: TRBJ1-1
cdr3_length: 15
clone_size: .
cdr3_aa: CASSKTAAANTEAFF
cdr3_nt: TGTGCCAGCAGTAAGACCGCGGCAGCGAACACTGAAGCTTTCTTT

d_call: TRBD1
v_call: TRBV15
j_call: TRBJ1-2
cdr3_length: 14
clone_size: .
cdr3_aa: CATGSGTDIGGYTF
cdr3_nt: TGTGCCACCGGGTCCGGGACAGATATCGGTGGCTACACCTTC

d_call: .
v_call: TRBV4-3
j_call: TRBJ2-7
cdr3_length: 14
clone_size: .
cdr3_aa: CASSQSQGLYEQYF
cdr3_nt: TGCGCCAGCAGCCAAAGCCAGGGGTTGTACGAGCAGTACTTC

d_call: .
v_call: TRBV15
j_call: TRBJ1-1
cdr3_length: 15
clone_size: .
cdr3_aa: CATSRGGGIVLQAFF
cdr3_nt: TGTGCCACCAGCAGAGGGGGGGGTATCGTCCTTCAAGCTTTCTTT

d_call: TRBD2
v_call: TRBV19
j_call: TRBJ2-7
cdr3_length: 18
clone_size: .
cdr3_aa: CASSPPGLAGDSAHGQYF
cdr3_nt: TGTGCCAGTAGCCCCCCGGGACTAGCGGGAGATTCGGCCCACGGGCAGTACTTC

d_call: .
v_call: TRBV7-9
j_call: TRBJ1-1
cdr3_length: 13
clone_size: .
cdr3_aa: CASSFELNTEAFF
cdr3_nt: TGTGCCAGCAGCTTTGAGCTGAACACTGAAGCTTTCTTT

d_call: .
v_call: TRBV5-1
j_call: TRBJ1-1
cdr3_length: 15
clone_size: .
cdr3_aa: CASYPTAGVITEAFF
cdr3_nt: TGCGCCAGCTACCCGACCGCAGGGGTGATCACTGAAGCTTTCTTT

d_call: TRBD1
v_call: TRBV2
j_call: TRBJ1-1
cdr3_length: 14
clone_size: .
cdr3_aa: CASRMTGGRTEAFF
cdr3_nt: TGTGCCAGCAGGATGACAGGGGGAAGGACTGAAGCTTTCTTT

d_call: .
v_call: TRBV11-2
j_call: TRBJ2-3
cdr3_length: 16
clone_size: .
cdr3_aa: CASSLLGTASTDTQYF
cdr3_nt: TGTGCCAGCAGCTTACTGGGCACGGCTAGCACAGATACGCAGTATTTT

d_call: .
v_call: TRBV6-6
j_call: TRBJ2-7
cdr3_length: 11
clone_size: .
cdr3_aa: CASSTAYEQYF
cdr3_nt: TGTGCCAGCAGTACTGCCTACGAGCAGTACTTC

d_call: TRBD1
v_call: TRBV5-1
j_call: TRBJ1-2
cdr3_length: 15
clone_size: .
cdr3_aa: CASSLGTGVNYGYTF
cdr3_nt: TGCGCCAGCAGCCTTGGGACAGGGGTTAACTATGGCTACACCTTC

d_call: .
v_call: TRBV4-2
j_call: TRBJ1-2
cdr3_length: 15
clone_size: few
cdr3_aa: CASSQEARVIYGYTF
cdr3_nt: TGTGCCAGCAGCCAAGAGGCCAGGGTGATCTATGGCTACACCTTC

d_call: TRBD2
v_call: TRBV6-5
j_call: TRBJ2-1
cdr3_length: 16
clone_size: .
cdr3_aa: CASSYSGGRGENEQFF
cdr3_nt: TGTGCCAGCAGTTACTCGGGCGGGAGAGGGGAGAATGAGCAGTTCTTC

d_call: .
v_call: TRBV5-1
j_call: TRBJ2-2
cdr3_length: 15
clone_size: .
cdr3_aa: CASRSADTNTGELFF
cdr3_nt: TGCGCCAGCAGATCGGCGGACACCAACACCGGGGAGCTGTTTTTT